This TCR beta chain appears in the sequencing data of a study of blood T cell repertoires in COVID-19 (dated by TCRdb to about 2020). Context from the whole study: The collaborator samples originated in the United States, Italy and Spain and spanned the acute and convalescent phases of COVID-19. The material from the prospective study consisted of cDNA or gDNA derived from T cells, B-cell-depleted T cells, or PBMCs. Subjects who had been exposed to COVID-19, were actively infected with it, or had recovered from it provided the deeply sampled blood TCRbeta repertoires that made up the dataset. The repertoires were made available in a free public database intended to serve as a resource for research on the immune response to SARS-CoV-2. The samples were drawn from the first 160 participants of the ongoing ImmuneRACE study and from some 1,300 subjects provided by 6 global collaborators. Nearly every sample came with metadata listing a de-identified subject ID, COVID-19 status, age in years and sex. Where available, HLA class I and class II types were obtained from metadata supplied by the sample provider rather than from assay-based typing. General study outcomes and caveats: How much clinical and demographic metadata was included differed by source and by participant, and the metadata was provided uncurated.

Points on this clone: No antigen is known for it. No much larger clonotype is one base removed from it; base qualities were not supplied.

The CDR3 has 13 amino acids, counting the end cysteine and phenylalanine. Of all the DNA, just the CDR3 is kept, 39 bases in frame from base 1. V lost 3 bases and J lost 6 bases; the stretch between them is 11 bases long. From a lookup of the germline V gene, CDR1 and CDR2 are LGHNA and YSLEER. The immunoSEQ Assay, a bias-controlled multiplex PCR, was used to amplify TCRbeta CDR3 regions from genomic DNA. In the paper's pipeline: The number of nucleated cells in each sample was estimated from the amplification of reference gene primers within the assay. To quantify the absolute abundance of each unique TCRbeta CDR3 rearrangement, sequence reads were collapsed and filtered. For each sample, productive Simpson clonality was calculated by taking the square root of Simpson's diversity index across productive rearrangements. The table was pulled from immuneACCESS by TCRdb, which kept in-frame rearrangements only. Such tables lose some clones; where checked, under half of the loss comes from unresolved V genes, and the rest has no known cause. V, J and clone size were drawn from that table, and D and trimming were deduced from the DNA. The sample contains 90,000 to 100,000 clones, around 85% of them found a single time. 9.5% to 15% of the sample goes to the ten largest clones.

Whole blood was collected in K2EDTA tubes by collaborating institutions according to the institutions' own protocols. For TCRbeta analysis, collaborator samples were shipped as frozen whole blood, as isolated PBMCs, or as DNA extracted from either sample type. Sequencing was carried out using peripheral blood. The receptor's source is a human donor in a cohort sampled during active COVID-19. The chain joins TRBV4-3 to TRBJ1-1; tentative D gene TRBD1, with 5 bases matching. CDR3 loop: CASSHRRGAEAFF. The bases are TGCGCCAGCAGCCACCGTAGGGGTGCTGAAGCTTTCTTT.